These 25 T cell receptor beta chains came from one sample sequenced in a study of T cell responses to AZD1222 COVID-19 vaccine. Assay used: immunoSEQ multiplex PCR; TCRdb lists only in-frame clones, some missing. Found here are over 100,000 clones, roughly 90% of them singletons; the top ten hold 3% to 4%. This specimen consisted of peripheral blood, obtained on day 0 of AZD1222 vaccination. Every receptor here comes from an adult in good health.

Sample share makes this clone medium-sized. The chain joins TRBV4-2 to TRBJ1-3, with 9 bases fitting TRBD1. V dropped 0 bases and J dropped 6; count of bases not matched to a gene: 6. From germline, CDR1 is LGHNA and CDR2 YNFKEQ. The CDR3 runs to 16 residues. CDR3 protein: CASSQDEGTGSNTIYF. CDR3 DNA sequence: TGTGCCAGCAGCCAAGATGAGGGGACAGGGTCAAACACCATATATTTT.

CDR3: CASSLGLAGNTGELFF. Written as DNA, the CDR3 is TGCGCCAGCAGCTTGGGACTAGCGGGAAACACCGGGGAGCTGTTTTTT. The genes are TRBV5-1 and TRBJ2-2; 11 nucleotides match TRBD2. Trimming removed 0 bases from V and 2 bases from J; junction bases left unmatched: 0. Germline V gene sequence: CDR1 SGHRS, CDR2 YFSETQ. The length of the CDR3 is 16 residues. The entire variable domain, with the rest obtained from reference TRBV5-1 and TRBJ2-2, is as follows: KAGVTQTPRYLIKTRGQQVTLSCSPISGHRSVSWYQQTPGQGLQFLFEYFSETQRNKGNFPGRFSGRQFSNSRSEMNVSTLELGDSALYLCASSLGLAGNTGELFFGEGSRLTVL.

J is TRBJ1-1 and V is TRBV18; 10 bases are a match to TRBD1. The length of the CDR3 is 16 residues. In germline, CDR1 is KGHSH, CDR2 LQKENI. The V segment lost 3 bases and the J segment 6 bases; nucleotides outside the gene matches: 10. The CDR3: CASSPWDRGGSAEAFF. CDR3 sequence (DNA): TGTGCCAGCTCACCGTGGGACAGGGGAGGTTCGGCTGAAGCTTTCTTT.

The chain has TRBV5-4 and TRBJ1-1; D is possibly TRBD1 (5 bases). Trimming removed 3 bases at V and 1 base at J, with 16 bases between. The V gene's germline CDR1 is SGHNT and CDR2 YYREEE (reference sequence). The CDR3 sequence is 16 residues long. The CDR3 spells CASSSTKRGRNTEAFF. In DNA, the CDR3 is TGTGCCAGCAGCTCCACAAAGAGGGGCCGGAACACTGAAGCTTTCTTT.

The sample holds one count of this clone. V and J are TRBV6-5 and TRBJ1-3, with D maybe TRBD1 (5 bases). The CDR3 spans 15 residues. Germline V gene lookup returns CDR1 MNHEY and CDR2 SVGAGI. V lost 4 bases to trimming and J lost 0 bases, with 10 bases between them. CDR3: CASSSGATSGNTIYF. The CDR3 region has the DNA TGTGCCAGCAGTTCCGGGGCAACCTCTGGAAACACCATATATTTT.

The genes are TRBV5-1 and TRBJ2-3; 14 bases are a match to TRBD2. The length of the CDR3 is 16 residues. Germline loops: CDR1 SGHRS, CDR2 YFSETQ. The V gene end was trimmed by 5 bases and the J gene end by 6 bases; junction bases not matched to a gene: 8. CDR3 nucleotide sequence: TGCGCCAGCAGGACTAGCGGGGGGGCCCTGGTGGATACGCAGTATTTT. Its translation is CASRTSGGALVDTQYF. Supplemented by reference TRBV5-1 and TRBJ2-3, the full variable domain reads KAGVTQTPRYLIKTRGQQVTLSCSPISGHRSVSWYQQTPGQGLQFLFEYFSETQRNKGNFPGRFSGRQFSNSRSEMNVSTLELGDSALYLCASRTSGGALVDTQYFGPGTRLTVL.

The rearrangement uses TRBV5-1 and TRBJ2-5, with 9 nucleotides matching TRBD2. CDR3 size: 15 residues. Germline lookup yields CDR1 SGHRS and CDR2 YFSETQ. V gave up 1 base and J gave up 5 bases; unmatched junction bases: 6. The CDR3 region is CASSLQAGGGETQYF. In DNA form, the CDR3 reads TGCGCCAGCAGCTTGCAAGCGGGGGGTGGTGAGACCCAGTACTTC.

V gene TRBV7-2 combines with J gene TRBJ1-1; D unclear. Trimming took off 7 bases at V and 0 bases at J, with 9 bases between the two ends. Per the germline V gene, CDR1 is SGHTA and CDR2 is FQGNSA. This CDR3 region has 13 residues. CDR3 sequence: CASTFSLNTEAFF. Here the CDR3 DNA reads TGTGCCAGCACCTTTTCCCTGAACACTGAAGCTTTCTTT.

The chain couples TRBV2 to TRBJ2-3, with D uncertain. The CDR3 extends over 17 amino acids. Trimming stripped 4 bases from V and 2 bases from J, with 19 bases between. The germline V gene has CDR1 SNHLY and CDR2 FYNNEI. In DNA form, the CDR3 reads TGTGCCAGCAGTGGGAACTATGGACGAATCAACACAGATACGCAGTATTTT. Protein: CASSGNYGRINTDTQYF.

The chain carries TRBV5-6 and TRBJ1-1; TRBD1 aligns across 7 bases. CDR1 and CDR2 from the germline V gene are SGHDT and YYEEEE. V trimming: 2 bases; J trimming: 3 bases; junction bases outside the gene matches: 7. The CDR3 has 15 amino acids. In DNA form, the CDR3 reads TGTGCCAGCAGCTTTTTAGACAGGGTTTACACTGAAGCTTTCTTT. It specifies CASSFLDRVYTEAFF. The full variable domain, with the rest looked up from reference TRBV5-6 and TRBJ1-1, is DAGVTQSPTHLIKTRGQQVTLRCSPKSGHDTVSWYQQALGQGPQFIFQYYEEEERQRGNFPDRFSGHQFPNYSSELNVNALLLGDSALYLCASSFLDRVYTEAFFGQGTRLTVV.

The V and J genes are TRBV7-3 and TRBJ1-1; 8 positions match TRBD1. Germline assignment: CDR1 SGHTA and CDR2 FQGTGA. The CDR3 totals 14 residues. V trimming: 4 bases; J trimming: 5 bases; junction bases outside the gene matches: 6. The CDR3 reads CASSSQGAGTEAFF. As DNA, the CDR3 is TGTGCCAGCAGCTCTCAGGGGGCAGGTACTGAAGCTTTCTTT.

This chain connects TRBV4-1 to TRBJ1-1; D ambiguous. The V end was cut by 2 bases, the J end by 4 bases, with 14 bases between. Germline values: CDR1 MGHRA, CDR2 YSYEKL. This CDR3 spans 15 amino acids. CDR3 in amino acids: CASSQPAGRTTEAFF. The CDR3 coding sequence is TGCGCCAGCAGCCAACCTGCCGGACGGACCACTGAAGCTTTCTTT.

The chain has TRBV7-2 and TRBJ2-7, with D perhaps matching TRBD1 or TRBD2 (6 bases each). In germline, CDR1 is SGHTA, CDR2 FQGNSA. Trimming shortened V by 0 bases and J by 2 bases, and 8 bases separated the two germline ends. CDR3 length equals 14 residues. CDR3 DNA sequence: TGTGCCAGCAGCTTAGCAGGGGGGACCTACGAGCAGTACTTC. It encodes CASSLAGGTYEQYF.

CDR3 nucleotide sequence: TGCGCCAGCAGCCAAGGGGGAGGGACTAACACCGGGGAGCTGTTTTTT. This encodes CASSQGGGTNTGELFF. The chain links TRBV4-3 to TRBJ2-2; the match to TRBD2 covers 7 bases. The junction had 4 bases not matched to a gene; V was cut back by 1 base and J by 2 bases. This CDR3 has 16 residues. Germline V lookup: CDR1 LGHNA, CDR2 YSLEER.

This clone is a singleton in its sample. The chain recombines TRBV7-8 with TRBJ2-1; no firm D call. The CDR3 totals 15 residues. CDR1 is SGHVS, CDR2 FQNEAQ, per germline. V dropped 0 bases and J dropped 6 bases, with 12 bases sitting between them. In DNA, the CDR3 is TGTGCCAGCAGCTTAGCGCGCATCAGAATCAATGAGCAGTTCTTC. Protein: CASSLARIRINEQFF.

This clone turned up a few times. The genes are TRBV27 and TRBJ1-2, with 12 nucleotides matching TRBD1. This CDR3 spans 13 amino acids. V lost 6 bases, J lost 6 bases, and 2 bases stayed unmatched. Germline values: CDR1 MNHEY, CDR2 SMNVEV (reference sequence). CDR3 sequence reads: CASRWDRGHGYTF. The CDR3 nucleotides read TGTGCCAGCAGGTGGGACAGGGGGCATGGCTACACCTTC.

The chain couples TRBV7-8 to TRBJ2-7, with 8 bases lining up with TRBD1. The germline V gene has CDR1 SGHVS and CDR2 FQNEAQ. The CDR3 covers 13 residues. With V trimmed by 8 bases and J by 9 bases, 12 bases remained unmatched. CDR3 sequence (DNA): TGTGCCAGCGGGGGACAGGAGGTGTCCCGGCAGTACTTC. Protein sequence: CASGGQEVSRQYF.

The chain joins TRBV19 to TRBJ1-1; D is unclear. The CDR3 loop spans 13 amino acids. In germline, CDR1 is LNHDA, CDR2 SQIVND (reference sequence). Trimming shortened V by 1 base and J by 4 bases, and 7 bases separated the two germline ends. The CDR3 DNA follows: TGTGCCAGTAGTATAGTCGGTAGCACTGAAGCTTTCTTT. This translates into CASSIVGSTEAFF. The entire variable domain, with the rest obtained from reference TRBV19 and TRBJ1-1, is as follows: DGGITQSPKYLFRKEGQNVTLSCEQNLNHDAMYWYRQDPGQGLRLIYYSQIVNDFQKGDIAEGYSVSREKKESFPLTVTSAQKNPTAFYLCASSIVGSTEAFFGQGTRLTVV.

The chain recombines TRBV10-1 with TRBJ1-5; 7 bases align to TRBD1. V lost 7 bases and J lost 1; bases outside the gene matches: 10. This CDR3 region has 16 residues. Germline CDR1 reads WNHNN; CDR2 reads SYGVQD (reference sequence). For the CDR3, the DNA is TGCGCCAGCAAGAACCGGGACAGAGCGAGCAATCAGCCCCAGCATTTT. This translates into CASKNRDRASNQPQHF.

About this clone itself: This same CDR3 is encoded by further DNA sequences in the sample. This chain joins TRBV5-1 and TRBJ1-5; D is undetermined. Germline-derived CDR1 and CDR2 are SGHRS and YFSETQ. The CDR3 runs to 14 residues. V shed 0 bases and J shed 4 bases, with 8 bases lying between them. CDR3 nucleotides: TGCGCCAGCAGCTTGGGAGACATTAATCAGCCCCAGCATTTT. The encoded protein is CASSLGDINQPQHF.

V gene TRBV6-5 combines with J gene TRBJ1-1; D gene unclear. The V and J ends lost 0 bases and 0 bases respectively, with 8 bases between them. CDR3 length: 15 amino acids. Germline values: CDR1 MNHEY, CDR2 SVGAGI. CDR3 loop: CASSYSRDLNTEAFF. CDR3 DNA: TGTGCCAGCAGTTACTCACGGGATCTGAACACTGAAGCTTTCTTT.

As to this clone: This sample also contains other DNA sequences that code for the same CDR3. This chain connects TRBV7-2 to TRBJ2-5; D unclear. Germline V lookup: CDR1 SGHTA, CDR2 FQGNSA. Trimming took 5 bases from V and 5 from J, leaving 12 bases between them. This CDR3 is built from 13 residues. This CDR3 reads CASSLGSGETQYF. Here the CDR3 DNA reads TGTGCCAGCAGCCTAGGGTCCGGGGAGACCCAGTACTTC.

V and J are TRBV27 and TRBJ2-2; D is ambiguous. The germline gives CDR1 MNHEY, CDR2 SMNVEV (reference sequence). This CDR3 spans 13 amino acids. Trimming stripped 4 bases from V and 1 base from J, with 4 bases between. The CDR3 reads CASSYGNTGELFF. The CDR3 DNA follows: TGTGCCAGCAGTTACGGGAACACCGGGGAGCTGTTTTTT.

CDR3 amino acids: CASSRGNTIYF. Written as DNA, the CDR3 is TGTGCCAGCAGCCGGGGAAACACCATATATTTT. The chain recombines TRBV12-3 or TRBV12-4 with TRBJ1-3; D not certain. The length of the CDR3 is 11 residues. V lost 6 bases and J lost 4, with 4 bases in between.

V and J are TRBV7-2 and TRBJ2-7; 10 positions agree with TRBD1. The CDR3 runs 15 residues. Trimming cost V 6 bases and J 0 bases; bases outside gene matches: 5. CDR1 and CDR2 from the germline V gene are SGHTA and FQGNSA. The CDR3 sequence: CASSRQGAISYEQYF. In DNA, the CDR3 is TGTGCCAGCAGTCGACAGGGGGCTATCTCCTACGAGCAGTACTTC.